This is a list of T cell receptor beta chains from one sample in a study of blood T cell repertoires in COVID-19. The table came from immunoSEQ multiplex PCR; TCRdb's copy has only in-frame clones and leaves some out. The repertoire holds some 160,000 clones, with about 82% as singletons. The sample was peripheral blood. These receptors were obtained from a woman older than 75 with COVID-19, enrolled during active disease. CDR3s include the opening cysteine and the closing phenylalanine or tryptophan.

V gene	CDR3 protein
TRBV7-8	CASSSSHRENSPLHF
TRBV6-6	CASTVLDRANYGYTF
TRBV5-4	CASSSGTPYGYTF
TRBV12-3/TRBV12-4	CASRTSGTDTQYF
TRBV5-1	CASSLIADTQYF
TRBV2	CASSGQGLGSNQPQHF
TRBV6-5	CASSFRQIRNTEAFF
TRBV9	CASSSRQAGGELFF
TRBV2	CASSEAGQVGVKLFF
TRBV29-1	CSVQAGNEDGYTF
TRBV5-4	CASSSGAGGQPQHF
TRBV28	CASPPLDRGNEQYF
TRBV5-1	CASSLQGGFNEKLFF
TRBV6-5	CASSYSRDVKTQYF
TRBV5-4	CASNPARDRGAGANVLTF
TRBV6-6	CASSYFRGGNEQFF
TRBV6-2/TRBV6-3	CASSNGGAGGKLFF
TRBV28	CASREGQNHGYTF
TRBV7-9	CASSLGPVEITEAFF
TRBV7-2	CASSLRRGVEQFF
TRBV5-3	CARSFYTGGGYGYTF
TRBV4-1	CASSQVDRLSNQPQHF
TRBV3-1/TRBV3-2	CASSQETRLYGYTF
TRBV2	CASSRTGRGQKLFF
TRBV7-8	CASSLAYSAGENTEAFF
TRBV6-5	CASSQGNSGANVLTF
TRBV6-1	CASSEPSYGYTF
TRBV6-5	CASRDDRNFNQPQHF
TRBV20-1	CSASGTFEQYF
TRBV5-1	CASSLDSGSGNTIYF
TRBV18	CASSPGQGVIYEQYF
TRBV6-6	CASSKDREASEQYF
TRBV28	CASSSTSGGPNTGELFF
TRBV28	CASSALAGGRYNEQFF
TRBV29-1	CSVRQGDYGYTF
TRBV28	CASSFSWGPATQYF
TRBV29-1	CSVGQTSGTSEQFF
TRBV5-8	CASSSSGGANTGELFF
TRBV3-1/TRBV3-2	CASSQAGGDQPQHF
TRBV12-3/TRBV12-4	CASSAFIEGEQYF
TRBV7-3	CASSLKGGTDTQYF
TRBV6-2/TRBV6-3	CASSYSTGVEQYF
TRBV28	CASSLAGQGAGNTIYF
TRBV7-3	CASSLDRGTDTQYF
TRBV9	CASSPGASGGMYEQYF
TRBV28	CASSLSGVAKNIQYF
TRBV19	CASRNPPPGGQAFF
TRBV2	CASGREAGYTF
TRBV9	CASSERGQNEKLFF
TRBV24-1	CATSDAGTPHGYTF
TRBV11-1	CASSSSGTGNTGELFF
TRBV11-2	CASSTFTDTQYF
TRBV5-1	CASNAGFQETQYF
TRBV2	CASSAGSYGYTF
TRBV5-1	CASSLSQGGSEKLFF